This TCR beta chain was sequenced during a study of CD8 T cells in ankylosing spondylitis. Findings of the study overall: A subset of motif variants has previously been described in the synovial fluid and blood of reactive arthritis. CD8+ disease-linked clones were present at relatively low frequencies in blood. There was a TCR beta motif, made of roughly eight highly homologous variants, that appeared characteristic of ankylosing spondylitis blood.

Remarks on this clonotype: Its antigen is still unknown.

The trim removed 5 bases at V and 4 bases at J, leaving 13 bases unmatched. Per the germline V gene, CDR1 is SGHRS and CDR2 is YFSETQ. This CDR3 contains 16 residues. TCRdb reprocessed the 5' RACE reads with MiXCR, giving one entry per CDR3 protein. The sample holds roughly 700,000 distinct CDR3 sequences, 15% to 20% seen once. The TCR comes from a male donor with ankylosing spondylitis. The sample comprised blood, either unsorted or a sorted T cell fraction (not recorded which). The chain is built from TRBV5-1 and TRBJ1-2; the match to TRBD1 covers 8 bases. The CDR3 bases are TGCGCCAGCAGGGGCGGGACCCGGACAGGGCCCTATGGCTACACCTTC. This codes for CASRGGTRTGPYGYTF.